This T cell receptor (beta chain) came from a study of T-cell memory formation after mild COVID-19. The 5'RACE method, run with constant-segment primers, produced TCR alpha and TCR beta cDNA libraries (carrying sample barcodes and UMIs). TCRdb called the 5' RACE reads again in MiXCR, with one record for every CDR3 protein. The repertoire consists of about 350,000 distinct CDR3 sequences, with roughly an eighth occurring once and the leading ten covering 22%. The germline CDR1 and CDR2 sequences are LGHNA and YSLEER. The CDR3 spans 17 residues. V dropped 3 bases and J dropped 6 bases, with 23 bases sitting between them. Study-wide points: Most CD4+ clones that shrank were in CM and EM, while CD8+ ones turned up in EMRA. The study found balanced CD4/CD8 in clones contracting day 15 to 85 and a CD4+ lean in later expanders.

Regarding this clonotype: Its antigen remains unknown.

The chain couples TRBV4-3 to TRBJ1-1, with D possibly TRBD1 on 6 matching bases. The TCR sequence derives from a man aged 18 to 29 who had mild COVID-19 (a few samples of this study predate the infection). Cell type and time point are not known. The sample comprised PBMCs or a T cell subset sorted from them (not recorded which). The CDR3 coding sequence is TGCGCCAGCAGCCATGAAGATGGAAGGGCCGGGGGCCCTGAAGCTTTCTTT. Translation gives CASSHEDGRAGGPEAFF.